The 7 T cell receptor beta chains reported below all come from one sample, sequenced in a study of T cell repertoires in cytomegalovirus infection. TCRdb re-analysed the reads in MiXCR, keeping a single row per CDR3 protein. Among 150,000 to 200,000 distinct CDR3 sequences, 13% to 15% were seen once, and the ten largest hold 25% to 30%. The sequenced sample was PBMCs. Receptors were obtained from a human donor in good health (CMV status not recorded). Some clones in this sample may be carry-over from other donors' samples.

This clonotype has a count of ten or more. The chain couples TRBV11-2 to TRBJ1-1, with D perhaps matching TRBD1 (5 bases). Germline values: CDR1 SGHAT, CDR2 FQNNGV. Trimming removed 2 bases at V and 5 bases at J, with 12 bases between. CDR3 length equals 14 residues. CDR3: CASSLQGGRTEAFF. The CDR3 DNA sequence: TGTGCCAGCAGCTTACAGGGTGGGAGGACTGAAGCTTTCTTT.

This clonotype was counted many times. The genes are TRBV10-1 and TRBJ2-1; 10 nucleotides line up with TRBD2. Germline V gene sequence: CDR1 WNHNN, CDR2 SYGVQD (reference sequence). V shed 7 bases and J 7 bases; nucleotides not matched to a gene: 7. CDR3 length: 14 amino acids. CDR3 coding DNA: TGCGCCAGCAAGGGGACTAGCGAAGGTAATGAGCAGTTCTTC. This translates into CASKGTSEGNEQFF.

The V call is TRBV6-2 or TRBV6-3, the J call TRBJ2-1, with TRBD1 matching over 8 bases. V shed 6 bases, J shed 10 bases, and the junction held 8 bases outside the gene matches. The CDR3 contains 13 residues. Looked up from germline, CDR1 is MNHEY and CDR2 is SVGEGT. This CDR3 reads CASSGTGRWEQFF. CDR3 DNA: TGTGCCAGCAGCGGGACAGGCCGGTGGGAGCAGTTCTTC.

The chain couples TRBV28 to TRBJ2-7; D unresolved. V was shortened by 8 bases and J by 0 bases, with 14 bases between the two germline ends. The CDR3 runs to 14 residues. Germline CDR1 MDHEN, CDR2 SYDVKM. The CDR3 nucleotides are TGTGCCAGCCGCGGTCACGGTAGCTCCTACGAGCAGTACTTC. Translating it yields CASRGHGSSYEQYF.

This clonotype was picked up a small number of times. This is likely a read error, given that the CDR3 carries no conserved phenylalanine or tryptophan at its end. The DNA is omitted, as the CDR3 cannot be located on it reliably, and the CDR3 follows TCRdb's listing. V is TRBV29-1 and J is TRBJ1-1; the D segment call TRBD1 is taken from the table without a DNA check. The CDR3 spans 10 residues, counting both ends. From germline, CDR1 is SQVTM and CDR2 ANQGSEA. CDR3 amino acids: CSVEGRQLVV.

This clonotype was detected many times. J is TRBJ1-1 and V is TRBV7-2; D is perhaps TRBD1 (5 bases). Germline V gives CDR1 SGHTA, CDR2 FQGNSA. Deletions cut 5 bases from V and 3 bases from J, with 16 bases between. This CDR3 has 15 residues. Here the CDR3 reads CASSMDGRADTEAFF. The CDR3 DNA follows: TGTGCCAGCAGCATGGACGGCAGGGCGGACACTGAAGCTTTCTTT. The variable domain in full, completed from reference TRBV7-2 and TRBJ1-1, reads GAGVSQSPSNKVTEKGKDVELRCDPISGHTALYWYRQSLGQGLEFLIYFQGNSAPDKSGLPSDRFSAERTGGSVSTLTIQRTQQEDSAVYLCASSMDGRADTEAFFGQGTRLTVV.

This clonotype was counted only a few times. This sequence joins TRBV6-2 or TRBV6-3 and TRBJ2-2; 13 bases fit TRBD2. Germline values: CDR1 MNHEY, CDR2 SVGEGT. V gave up 7 bases and J gave up 3 bases; unmatched junction bases: 5. This CDR3 has 16 residues. The CDR3 sequence is CASTTSGGSDTGELFF. DNA of the CDR3: TGTGCCAGCACGACTAGCGGGGGGAGTGACACCGGGGAGCTGTTTTTT.